This TCR beta chain was observed in a study of neurological immune-mediated disorders. TCRdb ran MiXCR on the 5' RACE reads and lists one entry per CDR3 protein. In the table there are around 40,000 distinct CDR3 sequences, around 7.2% of which are singletons. This clonotype showed up many times. Sequencing was carried out using CD4+ T cells from blood. This clonotype originated in a man aged 45-65 years in good health.

The CDR3 loop reads CASSTFTIHRRGYTF. The CDR3 DNA is TGTGCCAGCAGCACCTTCACAATCCATCGTCGTGGCTACACCTTC. This chain joins TRBV21-1 and TRBJ1-2. TRBV21-1 has pseudogene status. This CDR3 is built from 15 residues.